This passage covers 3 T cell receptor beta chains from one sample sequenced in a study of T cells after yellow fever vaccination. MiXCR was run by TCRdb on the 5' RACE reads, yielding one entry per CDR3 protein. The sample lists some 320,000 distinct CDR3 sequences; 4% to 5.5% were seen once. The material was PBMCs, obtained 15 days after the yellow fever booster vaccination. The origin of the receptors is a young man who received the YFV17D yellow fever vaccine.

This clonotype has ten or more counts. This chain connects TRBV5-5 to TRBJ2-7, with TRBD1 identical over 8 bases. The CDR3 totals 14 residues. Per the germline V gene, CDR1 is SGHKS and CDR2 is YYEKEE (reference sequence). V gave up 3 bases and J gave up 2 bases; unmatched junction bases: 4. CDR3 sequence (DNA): TGTGCCAGCAGCTCAGAGGGACAGGCCTACGAGCAGTACTTC. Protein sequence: CASSSEGQAYEQYF.

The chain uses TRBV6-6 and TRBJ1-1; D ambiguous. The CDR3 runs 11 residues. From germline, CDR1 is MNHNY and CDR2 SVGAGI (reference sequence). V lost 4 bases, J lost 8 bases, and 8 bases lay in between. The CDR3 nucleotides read TGTGCCAGCAGTTCGGTAAGAGAAGCTTTCTTT. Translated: CASSSVREAFF.

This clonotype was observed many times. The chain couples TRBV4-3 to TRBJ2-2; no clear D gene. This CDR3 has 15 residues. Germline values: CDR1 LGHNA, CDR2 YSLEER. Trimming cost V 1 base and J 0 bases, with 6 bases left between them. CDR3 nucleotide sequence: TGCGCCAGCAGCCAAGCGGCCGCGAACACCGGGGAGCTGTTTTTT. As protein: CASSQAAANTGELFF.